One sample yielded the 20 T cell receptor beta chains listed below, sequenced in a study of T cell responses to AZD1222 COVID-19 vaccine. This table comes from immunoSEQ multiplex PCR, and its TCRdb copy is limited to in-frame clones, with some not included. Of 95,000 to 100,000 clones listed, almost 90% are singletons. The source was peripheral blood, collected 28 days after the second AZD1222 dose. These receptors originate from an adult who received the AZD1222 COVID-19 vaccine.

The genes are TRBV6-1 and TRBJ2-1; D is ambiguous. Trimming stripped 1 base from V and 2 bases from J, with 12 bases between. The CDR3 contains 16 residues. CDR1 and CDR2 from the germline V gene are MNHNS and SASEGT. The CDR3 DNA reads TGTGCCAGCAGTGAAGAAAGCGAATTTCCCTACAATGAGCAGTTCTTC. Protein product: CASSEESEFPYNEQFF.

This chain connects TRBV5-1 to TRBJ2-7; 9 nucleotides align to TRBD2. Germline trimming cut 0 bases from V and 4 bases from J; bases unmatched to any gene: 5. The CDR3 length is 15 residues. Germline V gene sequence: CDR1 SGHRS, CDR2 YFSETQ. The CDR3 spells CASSLAQTSGYEQYF. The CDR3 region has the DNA TGCGCCAGCAGCTTGGCTCAGACTAGCGGATACGAGCAGTACTTC.

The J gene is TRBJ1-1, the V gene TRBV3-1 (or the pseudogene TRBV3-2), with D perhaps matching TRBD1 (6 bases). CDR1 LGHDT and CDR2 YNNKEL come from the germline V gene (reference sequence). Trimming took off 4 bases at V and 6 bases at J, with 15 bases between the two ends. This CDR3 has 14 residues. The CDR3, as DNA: TGTGCCAGCAGCCCTATGGCCGGGACATCTGAAGCTTTCTTT. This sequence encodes CASSPMAGTSEAFF.

Written as DNA, the CDR3 is TGCAGCGCCCAAAGCAGACAGGGGAAAAACATTCAGTACTTC. This codes for CSAQSRQGKNIQYF. This chain uses TRBV29-1 with TRBJ2-4, with 8 positions matching TRBD1. Trimming took 7 bases from V and 4 from J; bases not matched to a gene: 9. The CDR3 runs to 14 residues. Germline values: CDR1 SQVTM, CDR2 ANQGSEA.

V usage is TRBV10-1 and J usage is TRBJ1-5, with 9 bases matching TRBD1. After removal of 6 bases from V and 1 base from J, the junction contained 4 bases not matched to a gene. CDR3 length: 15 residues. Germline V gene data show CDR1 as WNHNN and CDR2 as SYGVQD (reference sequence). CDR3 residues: CASSFGQGSNQPQHF. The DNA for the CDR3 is TGCGCCAGCAGCTTCGGACAGGGGAGCAATCAGCCCCAGCATTTT.

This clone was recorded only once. CDR3 amino acids: CASSEETPTLQYF. CDR3 nucleotide sequence: TGTGCCAGCAGTGAAGAGACCCCTACTTTGCAGTATTTT. The chain joins TRBV6-1 to TRBJ2-3; no definite D call. Per the germline V gene, CDR1 is MNHNS and CDR2 is SASEGT. V was shortened by 1 base and J by 11 bases, with 13 bases between the two germline ends. The CDR3 covers 13 residues.

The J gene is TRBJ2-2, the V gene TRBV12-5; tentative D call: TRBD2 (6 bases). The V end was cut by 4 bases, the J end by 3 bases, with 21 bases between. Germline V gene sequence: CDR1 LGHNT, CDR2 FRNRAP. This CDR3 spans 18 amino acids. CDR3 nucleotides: TGTGCTAGTGGTTACGGGGTGGGAGGCCCACGGTACACCGGGGAGCTGTTTTTT. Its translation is CASGYGVGGPRYTGELFF. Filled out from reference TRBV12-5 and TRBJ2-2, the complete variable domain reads DARVTQTPRHKVTEMGQEVTMRCQPILGHNTVFWYRQTMMQGLELLAYFRNRAPLDDSGMPKDRFSAEMPDATLATLKIQPSEPRDSAVYFCASGYGVGGPRYTGELFFGEGSRLTVL.

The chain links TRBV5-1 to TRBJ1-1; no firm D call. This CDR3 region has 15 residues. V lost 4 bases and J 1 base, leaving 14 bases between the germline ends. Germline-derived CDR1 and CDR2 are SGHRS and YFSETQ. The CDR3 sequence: CASSDQKAPNTEAFF. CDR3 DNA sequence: TGCGCCAGCAGCGACCAAAAGGCCCCGAACACTGAAGCTTTCTTT. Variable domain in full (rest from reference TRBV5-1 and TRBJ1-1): KAGVTQTPRYLIKTRGQQVTLSCSPISGHRSVSWYQQTPGQGLQFLFEYFSETQRNKGNFPGRFSGRQFSNSRSEMNVSTLELGDSALYLCASSDQKAPNTEAFFGQGTRLTVV.

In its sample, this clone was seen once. CDR3 DNA sequence: TGCGCCAGCAGCTTGCCCCCGCCGGCAGATACGCAGTATTTT. Its translation is CASSLPPPADTQYF. The J gene is TRBJ2-3, the V gene TRBV5-1; D is uncertain. This CDR3 contains 14 residues. Trimming cost V 1 base and J 4 bases, with 10 bases left between them. Germline lookup yields CDR1 SGHRS and CDR2 YFSETQ.

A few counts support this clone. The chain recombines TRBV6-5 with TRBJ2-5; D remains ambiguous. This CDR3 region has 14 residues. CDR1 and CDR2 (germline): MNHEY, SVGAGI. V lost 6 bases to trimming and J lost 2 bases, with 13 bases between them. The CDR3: CASSPIGDQETQYF. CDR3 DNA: TGTGCCAGCAGCCCAATTGGGGATCAAGAGACCCAGTACTTC.

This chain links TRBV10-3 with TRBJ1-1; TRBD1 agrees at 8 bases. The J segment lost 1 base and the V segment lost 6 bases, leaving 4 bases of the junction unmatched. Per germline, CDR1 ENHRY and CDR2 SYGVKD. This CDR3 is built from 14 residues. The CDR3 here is CAISGQGGNTEAFF. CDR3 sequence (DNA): TGTGCCATCAGCGGACAGGGAGGGAACACTGAAGCTTTCTTT.

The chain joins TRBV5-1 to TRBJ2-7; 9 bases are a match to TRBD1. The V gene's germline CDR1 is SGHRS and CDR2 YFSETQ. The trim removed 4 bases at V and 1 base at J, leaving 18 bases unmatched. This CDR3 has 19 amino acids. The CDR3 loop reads CASSPGSGQGWGGSYEQYF. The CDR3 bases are TGCGCCAGCAGCCCCGGTTCGGGACAGGGATGGGGCGGGTCCTACGAGCAGTACTTC.

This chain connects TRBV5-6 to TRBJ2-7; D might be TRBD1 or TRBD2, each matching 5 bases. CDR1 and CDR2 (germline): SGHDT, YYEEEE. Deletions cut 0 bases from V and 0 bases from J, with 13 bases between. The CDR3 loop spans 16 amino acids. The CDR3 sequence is CASSLVSGTYSYEQYF. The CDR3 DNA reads TGTGCCAGCAGCTTGGTGAGTGGGACCTACTCCTACGAGCAGTACTTC.

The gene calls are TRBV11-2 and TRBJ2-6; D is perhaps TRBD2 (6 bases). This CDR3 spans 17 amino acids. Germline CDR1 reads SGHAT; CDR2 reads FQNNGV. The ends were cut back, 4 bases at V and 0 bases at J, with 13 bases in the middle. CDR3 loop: CASSSPREVSGANVLTF. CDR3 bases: TGTGCCAGCAGCTCACCTAGGGAGGTCTCTGGGGCCAACGTCCTGACTTTC.

Written as DNA, the CDR3 is TGTGCCAGCAGCCCCGTTGGTATAGCGGGAGGGTCCGAGCAGTACTTC. Amino acid sequence: CASSPVGIAGGSEQYF. The rearrangement uses TRBV3-1 (or the pseudogene TRBV3-2) and TRBJ2-7; 11 bases match TRBD2. The length of the CDR3 is 16 residues. In germline, CDR1 is LGHDT, CDR2 YNNKEL (reference sequence). With 4 bases clipped from V and 6 bases from J, the junction kept 11 bases outside the gene matches.

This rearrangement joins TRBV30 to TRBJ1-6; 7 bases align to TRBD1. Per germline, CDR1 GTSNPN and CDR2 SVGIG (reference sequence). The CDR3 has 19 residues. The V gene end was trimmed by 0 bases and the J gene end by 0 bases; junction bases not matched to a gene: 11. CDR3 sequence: CAWSVPGQVLYSYNSPLHF. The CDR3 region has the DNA TGTGCCTGGAGTGTCCCCGGACAGGTTCTTTACTCCTATAATTCACCCCTCCACTTT.

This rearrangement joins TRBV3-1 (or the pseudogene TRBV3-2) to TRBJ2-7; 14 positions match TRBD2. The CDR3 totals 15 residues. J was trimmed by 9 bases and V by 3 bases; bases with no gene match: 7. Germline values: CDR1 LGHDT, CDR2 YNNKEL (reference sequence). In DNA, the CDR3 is TGTGCCAGCAGCCAGACAGCCGGGACTAGCGGGAGGCAGTACTTC. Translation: CASSQTAGTSGRQYF.

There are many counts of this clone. The DNA for the CDR3 is TGCGCCAGCAGCCAAGAGATGGTGGGGTATGGCTACACCTTC. Encoded protein: CASSQEMVGYGYTF. The chain uses TRBV4-1 and TRBJ1-2; D gene uncertain. This CDR3 comprises 14 residues. Germline V lookup: CDR1 MGHRA, CDR2 YSYEKL. V lost 0 bases and J lost 5, with 10 bases in between.

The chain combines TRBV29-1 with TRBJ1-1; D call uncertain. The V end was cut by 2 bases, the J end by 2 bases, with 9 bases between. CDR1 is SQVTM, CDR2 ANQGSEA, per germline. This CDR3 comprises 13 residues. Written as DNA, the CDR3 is TGCAGCGTTGAAACTACGCTCAACACTGAAGCTTTCTTT. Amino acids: CSVETTLNTEAFF.

The CDR3 bases are TGTGCCAGCAGCCAAGGGCTACGTCAGCCCCAGCATTTT. It is translated as CASSQGLRQPQHF. The rearrangement links TRBV3-1 (or the pseudogene TRBV3-2) to TRBJ1-5; D gene uncertain. The CDR3 contains 13 residues. The germline CDR1 and CDR2 sequences are LGHDT and YNNKEL (reference sequence). Trimming took off 1 base at V and 6 bases at J, with 7 bases between the two ends.